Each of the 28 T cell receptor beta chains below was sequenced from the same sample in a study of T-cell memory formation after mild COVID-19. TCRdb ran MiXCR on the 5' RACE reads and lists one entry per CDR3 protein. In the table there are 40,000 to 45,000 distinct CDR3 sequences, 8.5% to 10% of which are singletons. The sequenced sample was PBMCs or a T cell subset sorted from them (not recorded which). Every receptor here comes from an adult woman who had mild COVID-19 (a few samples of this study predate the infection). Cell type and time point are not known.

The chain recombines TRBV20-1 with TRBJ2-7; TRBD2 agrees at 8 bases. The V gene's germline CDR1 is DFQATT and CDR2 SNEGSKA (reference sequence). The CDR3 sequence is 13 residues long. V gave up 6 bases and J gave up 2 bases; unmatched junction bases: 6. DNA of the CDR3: TGCAGTGCCGGGGGGGTGATTCCCTACGAGCAGTACTTC. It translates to CSAGGVIPYEQYF.

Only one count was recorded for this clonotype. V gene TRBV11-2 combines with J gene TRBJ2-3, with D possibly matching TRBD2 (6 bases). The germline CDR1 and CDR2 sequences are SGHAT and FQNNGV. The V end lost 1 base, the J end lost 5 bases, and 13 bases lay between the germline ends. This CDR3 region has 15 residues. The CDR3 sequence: CASSLVGSGKDTQYF. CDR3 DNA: TGTGCCAGCAGCTTAGTAGGTAGCGGTAAAGATACGCAGTATTTT.

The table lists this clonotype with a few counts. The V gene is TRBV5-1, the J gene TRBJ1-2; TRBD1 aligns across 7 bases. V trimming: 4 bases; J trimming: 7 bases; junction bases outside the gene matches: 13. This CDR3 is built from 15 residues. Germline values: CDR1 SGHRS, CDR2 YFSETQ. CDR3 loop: CASSPGTQGYFGYTF. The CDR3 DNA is TGCGCCAGCAGCCCCGGGACACAGGGGTATTTTGGCTACACCTTC.

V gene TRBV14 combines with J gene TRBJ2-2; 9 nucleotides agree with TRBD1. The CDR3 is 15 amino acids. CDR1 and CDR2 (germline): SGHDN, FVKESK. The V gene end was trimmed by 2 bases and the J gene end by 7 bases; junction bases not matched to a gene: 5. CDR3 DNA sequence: TGTGCCAGCAGCCAATGGACAGGGGCAAGCGGGGAGCTGTTTTTT. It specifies CASSQWTGASGELFF. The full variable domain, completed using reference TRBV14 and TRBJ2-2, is EAGVTQFPSHSVIEKGQTVTLRCDPISGHDNLYWYRRVMGKEIKFLLHFVKESKQDESGMPNNRFLAERTGGTYSTLKVQPAELEDSGVYFCASSQWTGASGELFFGEGSRLTVL.

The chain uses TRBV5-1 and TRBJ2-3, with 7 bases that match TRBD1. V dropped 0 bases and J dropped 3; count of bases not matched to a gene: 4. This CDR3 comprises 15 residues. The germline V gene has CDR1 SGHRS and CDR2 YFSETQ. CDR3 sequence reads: CASSLVGGETDTQYF. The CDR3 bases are TGCGCCAGCAGCTTGGTAGGGGGCGAAACAGATACGCAGTATTTT.

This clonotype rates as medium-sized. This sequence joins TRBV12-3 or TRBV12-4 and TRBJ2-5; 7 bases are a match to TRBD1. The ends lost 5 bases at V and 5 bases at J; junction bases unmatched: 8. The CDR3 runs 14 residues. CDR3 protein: CASSLSDRRETQYF. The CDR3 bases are TGTGCCAGCAGTCTCTCGGACAGGAGGGAGACCCAGTACTTC.

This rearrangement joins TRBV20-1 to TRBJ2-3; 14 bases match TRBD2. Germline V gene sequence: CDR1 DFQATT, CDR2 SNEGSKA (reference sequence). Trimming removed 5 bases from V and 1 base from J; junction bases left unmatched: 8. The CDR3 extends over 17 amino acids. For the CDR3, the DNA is TGCAGTGCTTGGGGACTAGCGGGAGAAGTGGGCACAGATACGCAGTATTTT. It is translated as CSAWGLAGEVGTDTQYF.

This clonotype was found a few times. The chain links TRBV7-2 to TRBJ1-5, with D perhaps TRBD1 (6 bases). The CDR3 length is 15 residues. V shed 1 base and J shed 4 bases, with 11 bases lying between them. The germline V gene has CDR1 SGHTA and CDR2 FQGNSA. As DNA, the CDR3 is TGTGCCAGCAGCTTAGGAGACAGGCGTAATCAGCCCCAGCATTTT. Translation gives CASSLGDRRNQPQHF. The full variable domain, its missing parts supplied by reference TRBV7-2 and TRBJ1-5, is GAGVSQSPSNKVTEKGKDVELRCDPISGHTALYWYRQSLGQGLEFLIYFQGNSAPDKSGLPSDRFSAERTGGSVSTLTIQRTQQEDSAVYLCASSLGDRRNQPQHFGDGTRLSIL.

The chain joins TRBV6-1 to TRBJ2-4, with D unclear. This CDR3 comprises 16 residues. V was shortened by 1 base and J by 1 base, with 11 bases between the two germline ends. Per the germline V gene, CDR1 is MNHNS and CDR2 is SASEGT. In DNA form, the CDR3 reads TGTGCCAGCAGTGAAGTGATTTGGGGTGCCAAAAACATTCAGTACTTC. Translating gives CASSEVIWGAKNIQYF.

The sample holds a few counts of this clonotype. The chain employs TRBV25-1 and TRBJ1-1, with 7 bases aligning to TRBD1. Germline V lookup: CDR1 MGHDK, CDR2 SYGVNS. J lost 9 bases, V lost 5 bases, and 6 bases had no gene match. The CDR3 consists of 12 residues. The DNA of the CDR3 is TGTGCCAGCAGTACCAACAGGGGAAAAGCTTTCTTT. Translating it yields CASSTNRGKAFF.

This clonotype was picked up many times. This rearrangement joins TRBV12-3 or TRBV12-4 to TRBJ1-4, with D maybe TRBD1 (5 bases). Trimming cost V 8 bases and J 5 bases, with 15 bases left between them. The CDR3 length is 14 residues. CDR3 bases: TGTGCCAGCGTCTCTGGACAAGTGAATGAAAAACTGTTTTTT. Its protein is CASVSGQVNEKLFF.

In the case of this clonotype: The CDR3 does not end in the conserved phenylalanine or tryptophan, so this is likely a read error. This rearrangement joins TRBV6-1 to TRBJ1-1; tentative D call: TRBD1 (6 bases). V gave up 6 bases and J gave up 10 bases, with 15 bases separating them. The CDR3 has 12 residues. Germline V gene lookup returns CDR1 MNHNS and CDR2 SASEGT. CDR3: CASRANRDRAFI. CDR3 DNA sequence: TGTGCCAGCAGAGCAAACAGGGATCGAGCTTTCATT.

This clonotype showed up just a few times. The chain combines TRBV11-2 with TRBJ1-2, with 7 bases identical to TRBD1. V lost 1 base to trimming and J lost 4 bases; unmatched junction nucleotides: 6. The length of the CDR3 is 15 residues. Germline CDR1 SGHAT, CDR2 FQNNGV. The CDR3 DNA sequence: TGTGCCAGCAGCTTAGGGCCCGACAGGGCCTATGGCTACACCTTC. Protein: CASSLGPDRAYGYTF.

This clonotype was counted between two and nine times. The CDR3 here is CASSPQSSGNTIYF. CDR3 sequence (DNA): TGTGCCAGCTCACCGCAGTCCTCTGGAAACACCATATATTTT. This chain links TRBV18 with TRBJ1-3; no clear D gene. Between the trimmed V and J ends, which lost 3 bases and 0 bases, there was a span of 6 bases. CDR1 is KGHSH, CDR2 LQKENI, per germline. The CDR3 runs to 14 residues.

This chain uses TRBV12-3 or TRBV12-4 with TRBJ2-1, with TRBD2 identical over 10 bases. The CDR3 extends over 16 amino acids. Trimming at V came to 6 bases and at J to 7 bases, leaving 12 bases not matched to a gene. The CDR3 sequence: CASSREAGGPRNEQFF. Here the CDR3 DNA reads TGTGCCAGCAGCCGTGAAGCGGGAGGGCCTCGGAATGAGCAGTTCTTC.

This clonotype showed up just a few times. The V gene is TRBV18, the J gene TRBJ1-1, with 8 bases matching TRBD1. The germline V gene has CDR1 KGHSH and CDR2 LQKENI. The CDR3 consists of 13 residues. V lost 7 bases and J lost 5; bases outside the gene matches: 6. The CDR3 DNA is TGTGCCAGCTACCAGACAGGGGAGACTGAAGCTTTCTTT. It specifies CASYQTGETEAFF. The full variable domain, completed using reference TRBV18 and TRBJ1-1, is NAGVMQNPRHLVRRRGQEARLRCSPMKGHSHVYWYRQLPEEGLKFMVYLQKENIIDESGMPKERFSAEFPKEGPSILRIQQVVRGDSAAYFCASYQTGETEAFFGQGTRLTVV.

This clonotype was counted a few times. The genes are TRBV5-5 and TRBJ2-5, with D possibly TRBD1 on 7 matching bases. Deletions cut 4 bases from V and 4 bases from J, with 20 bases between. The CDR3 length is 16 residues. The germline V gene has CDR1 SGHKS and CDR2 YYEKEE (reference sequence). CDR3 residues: CASSPPVTGTSETQYF. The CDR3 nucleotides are TGTGCCAGCAGCCCACCCGTGACAGGGACTTCAGAGACCCAGTACTTC.

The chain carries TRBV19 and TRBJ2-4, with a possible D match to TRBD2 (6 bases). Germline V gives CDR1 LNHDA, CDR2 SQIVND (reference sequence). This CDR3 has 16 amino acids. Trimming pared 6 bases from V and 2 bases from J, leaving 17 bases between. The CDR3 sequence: CASSHREWRTKNIQYF. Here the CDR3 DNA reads TGTGCCAGTAGCCACCGGGAGTGGAGGACCAAAAACATTCAGTACTTC. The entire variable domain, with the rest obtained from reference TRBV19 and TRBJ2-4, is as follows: DGGITQSPKYLFRKEGQNVTLSCEQNLNHDAMYWYRQDPGQGLRLIYYSQIVNDFQKGDIAEGYSVSREKKESFPLTVTSAQKNPTAFYLCASSHREWRTKNIQYFGAGTRLSVL.

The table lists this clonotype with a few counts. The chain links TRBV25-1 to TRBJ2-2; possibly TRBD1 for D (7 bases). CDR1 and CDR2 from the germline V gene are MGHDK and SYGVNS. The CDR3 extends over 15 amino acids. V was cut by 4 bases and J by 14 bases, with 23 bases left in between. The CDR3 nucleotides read TGTGCCAGCAGTGGATCCATAAGCGTCAGGGGGGTACTGTTTTTT. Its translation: CASSGSISVRGVLFF.

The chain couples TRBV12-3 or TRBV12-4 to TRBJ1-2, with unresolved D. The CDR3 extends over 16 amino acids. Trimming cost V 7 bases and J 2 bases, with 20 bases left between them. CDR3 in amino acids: CASTPQRSTANYGYTF. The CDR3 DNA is TGTGCCAGCACCCCACAGAGGAGCACTGCCAACTATGGCTACACCTTC.

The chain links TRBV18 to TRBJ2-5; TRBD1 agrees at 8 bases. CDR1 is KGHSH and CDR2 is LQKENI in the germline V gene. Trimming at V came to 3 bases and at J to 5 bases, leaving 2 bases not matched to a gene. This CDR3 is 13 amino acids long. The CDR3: CASSPDRDETQYF. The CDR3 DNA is TGTGCCAGCTCACCGGACAGGGATGAGACCCAGTACTTC.

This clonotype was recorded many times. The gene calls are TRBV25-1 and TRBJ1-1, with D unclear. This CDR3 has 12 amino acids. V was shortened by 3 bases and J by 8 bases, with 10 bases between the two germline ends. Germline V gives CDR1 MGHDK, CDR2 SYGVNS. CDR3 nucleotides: TGTGCCAGCAGTGACACGTCTGGGGAAGCTTTCTTT. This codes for CASSDTSGEAFF.

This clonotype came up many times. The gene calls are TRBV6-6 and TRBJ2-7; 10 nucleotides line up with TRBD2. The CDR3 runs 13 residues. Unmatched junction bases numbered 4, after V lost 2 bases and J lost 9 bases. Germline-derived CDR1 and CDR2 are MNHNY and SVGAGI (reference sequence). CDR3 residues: CASSYGTSERQYF. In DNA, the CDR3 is TGTGCCAGCAGTTACGGGACTAGCGAAAGGCAGTACTTC.

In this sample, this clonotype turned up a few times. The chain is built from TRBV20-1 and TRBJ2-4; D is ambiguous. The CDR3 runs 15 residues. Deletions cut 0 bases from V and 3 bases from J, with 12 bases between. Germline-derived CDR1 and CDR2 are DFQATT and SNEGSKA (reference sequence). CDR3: CSARDELANKNIQYF. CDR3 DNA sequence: TGCAGTGCTAGAGATGAGTTGGCCAACAAAAACATTCAGTACTTC.

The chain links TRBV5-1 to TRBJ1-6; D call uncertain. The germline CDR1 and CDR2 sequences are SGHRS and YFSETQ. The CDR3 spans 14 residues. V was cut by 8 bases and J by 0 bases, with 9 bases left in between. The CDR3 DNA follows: TGCGCCAGTAGAGAGAGCTCCTATAATTCACCCCTCCACTTT. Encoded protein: CASRESSYNSPLHF.

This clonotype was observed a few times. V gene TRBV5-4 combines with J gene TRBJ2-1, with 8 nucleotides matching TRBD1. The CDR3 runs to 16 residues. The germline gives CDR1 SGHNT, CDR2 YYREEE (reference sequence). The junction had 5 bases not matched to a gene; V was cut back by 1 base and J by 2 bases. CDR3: CASSLSGGDPYNEQFF. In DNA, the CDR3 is TGTGCCAGCAGCTTGTCAGGGGGCGACCCCTACAATGAGCAGTTCTTC.

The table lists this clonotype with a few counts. The CDR3, as DNA: TGTGCCAGCAGTGAACGGGGAGGGGAGAACACCGGGGAGCTGTTTTTT. Encoded protein: CASSERGGENTGELFF. This chain links TRBV6-4 with TRBJ2-2; 7 bases fit TRBD2. Germline trimming cut 3 bases from V and 1 base from J; bases unmatched to any gene: 5. CDR1 is MRHNA and CDR2 is SNTAGT in the germline V gene. The CDR3 extends over 16 amino acids.

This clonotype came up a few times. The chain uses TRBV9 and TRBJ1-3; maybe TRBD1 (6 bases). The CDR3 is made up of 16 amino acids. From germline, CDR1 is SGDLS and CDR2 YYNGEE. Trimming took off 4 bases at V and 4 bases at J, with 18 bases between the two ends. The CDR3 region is CASSLRGQPGGNTIYF. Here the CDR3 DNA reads TGTGCCAGCAGCCTCCGGGGACAACCAGGGGGAAACACCATATATTTT.